This T cell receptor (beta chain) was sequenced for a study of siplizumab effects on memory and regulatory T cells. General observations from the study: A significant reduction in alloreactive sequences traceable to unstimulated CD4+ memory cells was produced by siplizumab.

In regard to this clone: Its antigen is undetermined.

Assay: immunoSEQ multiplex PCR; the TCRdb copy retains only in-frame clones and omits some. The repertoire consists of some 97,000 clones, with 75% to 95% occurring once and the leading ten covering roughly 2.7%. This CDR3 is 16 amino acids long. Germline CDR1 reads SGHDT; CDR2 reads YYEEEE. V gave up 0 bases and J gave up 5 bases, with 17 bases separating them. The chain combines TRBV5-6 with TRBJ1-1; a weak D match, TRBD1 (6 bases). Material for sequencing was CD4+ T cells sorted from blood. The origin of this receptor is a human donor in good health. Some clones in this sample may be carry-over from other donors' samples. In nucleotides, the CDR3 is TGTGCCAGCAGCTTGGTCCTATCGGGGGCGAGAACTGAAGCTTTCTTT. This translates into CASSLVLSGARTEAFF.